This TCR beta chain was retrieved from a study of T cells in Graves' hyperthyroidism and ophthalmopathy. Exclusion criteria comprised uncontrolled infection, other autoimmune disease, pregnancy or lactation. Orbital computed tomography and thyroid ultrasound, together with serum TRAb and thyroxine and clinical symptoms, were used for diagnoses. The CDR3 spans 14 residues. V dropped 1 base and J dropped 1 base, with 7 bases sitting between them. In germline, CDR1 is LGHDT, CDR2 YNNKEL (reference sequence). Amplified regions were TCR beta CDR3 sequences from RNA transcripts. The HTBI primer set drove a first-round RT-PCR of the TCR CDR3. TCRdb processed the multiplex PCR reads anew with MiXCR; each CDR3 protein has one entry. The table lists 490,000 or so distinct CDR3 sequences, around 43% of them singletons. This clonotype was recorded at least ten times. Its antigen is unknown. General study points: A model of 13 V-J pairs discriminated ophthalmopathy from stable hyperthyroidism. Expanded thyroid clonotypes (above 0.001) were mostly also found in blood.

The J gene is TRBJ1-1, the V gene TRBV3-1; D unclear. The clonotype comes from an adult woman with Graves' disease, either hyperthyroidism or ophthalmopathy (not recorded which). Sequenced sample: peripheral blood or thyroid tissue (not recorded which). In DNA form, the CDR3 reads TGTGCCAGCAGCCAAGGAGTGGGGAACACTGAAGCTTTCTTT. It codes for CASSQGVGNTEAFF.